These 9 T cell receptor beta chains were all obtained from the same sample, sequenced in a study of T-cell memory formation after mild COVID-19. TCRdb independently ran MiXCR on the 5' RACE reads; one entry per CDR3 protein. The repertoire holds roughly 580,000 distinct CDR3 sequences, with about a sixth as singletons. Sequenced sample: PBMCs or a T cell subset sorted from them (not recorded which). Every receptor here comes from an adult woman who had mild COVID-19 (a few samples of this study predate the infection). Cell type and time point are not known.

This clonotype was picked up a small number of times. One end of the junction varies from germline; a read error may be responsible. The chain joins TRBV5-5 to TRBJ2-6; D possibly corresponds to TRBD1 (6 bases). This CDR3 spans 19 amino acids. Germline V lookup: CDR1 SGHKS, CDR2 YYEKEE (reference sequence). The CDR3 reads CASSLYFPATGPGANVLTF. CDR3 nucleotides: TGCGCCAGCAGTCTTTACTTCCCAGCTACAGGGCCCGGGGCCAACGTCCTGACTTTC.

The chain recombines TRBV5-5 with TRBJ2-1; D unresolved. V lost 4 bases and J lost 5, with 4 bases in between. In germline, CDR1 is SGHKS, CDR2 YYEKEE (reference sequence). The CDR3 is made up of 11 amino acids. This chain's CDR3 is CASSNHNEQFF. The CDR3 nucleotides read TGTGCCAGCAGCAATCACAATGAGCAGTTCTTC.

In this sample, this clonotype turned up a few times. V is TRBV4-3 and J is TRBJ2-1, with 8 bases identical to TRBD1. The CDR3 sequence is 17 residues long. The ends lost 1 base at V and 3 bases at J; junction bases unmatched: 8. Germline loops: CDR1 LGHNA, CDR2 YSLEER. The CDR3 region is CASSQASTGVGYNEQFF. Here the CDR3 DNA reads TGCGCCAGCAGCCAAGCCTCGACAGGGGTGGGCTACAATGAGCAGTTCTTC.

The CDR3, as DNA: TGTGCCAGCAGAAAGACAGGGAGAGTCGACACAGATACGCAGTATTTT. Its translation: CASRKTGRVDTDTQYF. The J gene is TRBJ2-3, the V gene TRBV6-6, with TRBD1 matching 7 bases. The CDR3 consists of 16 residues. V lost 6 bases and J lost 2; bases outside the gene matches: 11. The V gene's germline CDR1 is MNHNY and CDR2 SVGAGI (reference sequence).

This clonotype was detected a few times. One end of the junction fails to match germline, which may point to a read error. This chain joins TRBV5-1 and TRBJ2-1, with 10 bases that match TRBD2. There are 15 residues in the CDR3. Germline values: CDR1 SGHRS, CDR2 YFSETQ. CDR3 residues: CASRSGGASHNEQFF. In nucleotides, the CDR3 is TGCGCCAGCAGGAGCGGGGGGGCCTCCCACAATGAGCAGTTCTTC.

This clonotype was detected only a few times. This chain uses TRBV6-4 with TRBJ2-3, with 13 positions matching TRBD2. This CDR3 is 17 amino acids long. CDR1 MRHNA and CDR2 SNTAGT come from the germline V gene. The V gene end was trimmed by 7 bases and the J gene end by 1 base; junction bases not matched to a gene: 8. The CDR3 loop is CASITSGGAYRTDTQYF. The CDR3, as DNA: TGTGCCAGCATCACTAGCGGGGGGGCCTATCGCACAGATACGCAGTATTTT.

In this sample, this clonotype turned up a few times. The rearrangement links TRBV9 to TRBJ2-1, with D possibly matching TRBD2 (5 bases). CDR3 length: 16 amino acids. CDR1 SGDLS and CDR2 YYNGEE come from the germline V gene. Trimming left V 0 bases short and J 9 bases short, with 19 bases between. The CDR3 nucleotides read TGTGCCAGCAGCGTAGTTGTTGCGGGTGGTCGCGGTGAGCAGTTCTTC. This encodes CASSVVVAGGRGEQFF.

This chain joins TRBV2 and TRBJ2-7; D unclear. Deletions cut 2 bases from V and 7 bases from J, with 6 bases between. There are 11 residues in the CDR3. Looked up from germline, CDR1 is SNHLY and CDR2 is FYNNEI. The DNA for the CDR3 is TGTGCCAGCAGTGAATCGACTGAGCAGTACTTC. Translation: CASSESTEQYF.

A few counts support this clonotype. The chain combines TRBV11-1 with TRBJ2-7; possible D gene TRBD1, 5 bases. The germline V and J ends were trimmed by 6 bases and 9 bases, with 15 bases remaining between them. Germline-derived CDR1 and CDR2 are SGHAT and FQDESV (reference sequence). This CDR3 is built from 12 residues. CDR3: CASSYTRDLQYF. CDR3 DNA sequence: TGTGCCAGCAGTTATACCAGGGATCTGCAGTACTTC.